These T cell receptor beta chains were read from a single sample in a study of identical twins. One entry per CDR3 protein results from TCRdb running MiXCR on the 5' RACE reads. The sample carries 200,000 to 300,000 distinct CDR3 sequences, approximately 10% recorded once. The sequenced material came from memory T cells sorted from blood. Source of these receptors: a man aged 50 to 59 in good health. The CDR3 runs from the conserved cysteine through the conserved F or W. Fields, in order: J gene, clone size, D gene, V gene, CDR3 DNA, CDR3 protein. The D gene is left open where the match is weak. Not every row has a clone size; where given, it reads once, few, many or a size class.

J: TRBJ2-5
size: many
D: NA
V: TRBV28
DNA: TGTGCCAGCAGCACGGGTCAGCTGAAAGAGACCCAGTACTTC
CDR3: CASSTGQLKETQYF

J: TRBJ2-5
size: few
D: TRBD2
V: TRBV18
DNA: TGTGCCAGCTCACTACGGGAGGGAGAGACCCAGTACTTC
CDR3: CASSLREGETQYF

J: TRBJ2-2
size: many
D: NA
V: TRBV2
DNA: TGTGCCAGCAAGACTCAGGGGTTGGGCACCGGGGAGCTGTTTTTT
CDR3: CASKTQGLGTGELFF

J: TRBJ2-1
size: many
D: NA
V: TRBV7-2
DNA: TGTGCCAGCAGCACAGACAGCCGTCCCTACAATGAGCAGTTCTTC
CDR3: CASSTDSRPYNEQFF

J: TRBJ2-3
size: few
D: TRBD1
V: TRBV7-2
DNA: TGTGCCAGCAGCCGGACCGGGACAGGGATGAATTTT
CDR3: CASSRTGTGMNF

J: TRBJ2-3
size: many
D: NA
V: TRBV7-2
DNA: TGTGCCAGCAGCTTAGGCGTCTTGGCGGAAACAGATACGCAGTATTTT
CDR3: CASSLGVLAETDTQYF

J: TRBJ2-2
size: few
D: NA
V: TRBV20-1
DNA: TGCAGTGCTAAGGGGACGAACACCGGGGAGCTGTTTTTT
CDR3: CSAKGTNTGELFF

J: TRBJ2-1
size: NA
D: NA
V: TRBV6-2/TRBV6-3
DNA: TGTGCCAGCAGTCCCGCCCGGGACATCCTAAATGAGCAGTTCTTC
CDR3: CASSPARDILNEQFF

J: TRBJ2-1
size: NA
D: NA
V: TRBV30
DNA: TGTGCCTGGAGTGCCGACAGCTACAATGAGCAGTTCTTC
CDR3: CAWSADSYNEQFF

J: TRBJ2-3
size: NA
D: NA
V: TRBV27
DNA: TGTGCCAGCAGACCCGGACAGTTCACAGATACGCAGTATTTT
CDR3: CASRPGQFTDTQYF

J: TRBJ2-5
size: many
D: TRBD1
V: TRBV12-3/TRBV12-4
DNA: TGTGCCAGCAGTTTAAGGACAGGGGTGGAGACCCAGTACTTC
CDR3: CASSLRTGVETQYF

J: TRBJ2-5
size: few
D: NA
V: TRBV5-6
DNA: TGTGCCAGCAGCGGACACAGGGTACTCCAAGAGACCCAGTACTTC
CDR3: CASSGHRVLQETQYF

J: TRBJ2-7
size: few
D: TRBD1
V: TRBV28
DNA: TGTGCCAGCAGCATCCTCCCGGGACAGGGAAGGTACGAGCAGTACTTC
CDR3: CASSILPGQGRYEQYF

J: TRBJ2-3
size: few
D: NA
V: TRBV6-2/TRBV6-3
DNA: TGTGCCAGCAGCCCCTGGGGTGGATTCACAGATACGCAGTATTTT
CDR3: CASSPWGGFTDTQYF

J: TRBJ1-4
size: many
D: NA
V: TRBV15
DNA: TGTGCCACCAGCAGGGACGGAGCTCTTAATGAAAAACTGTTTTTT
CDR3: CATSRDGALNEKLFF

J: TRBJ1-4
size: NA
D: NA
V: TRBV6-6
DNA: TGTGCCAGCAGGTCAACTAATGAAAAACTGTTTTTT
CDR3: CASRSTNEKLFF

J: TRBJ2-2
size: few
D: NA
V: TRBV5-5
DNA: TGTGCCAGCAGCTTGGTTGCGGGGCGGAACACCGGGGAGCTGTTTTTT
CDR3: CASSLVAGRNTGELFF

J: TRBJ2-1
size: many
D: NA
V: TRBV5-6
DNA: TGTGCCAGCAGCTTGGGAGGTCTGGGGAATGAGCAGTTCTTC
CDR3: CASSLGGLGNEQFF

J: TRBJ2-5
size: NA
D: NA
V: TRBV25-1
DNA: TGTGCCAGCAGTGCCCTAGGGAGCTCAGGGCCCATCCCCCAGTACTTC
CDR3: CASSALGSSGPIPQYF

J: TRBJ2-4
size: NA
D: NA
V: TRBV3-1
DNA: TGTGCCAGCAGCCAAGCGGTCTCCAAAAACATTCAGTACTTC
CDR3: CASSQAVSKNIQYF

J: TRBJ2-3
size: few
D: NA
V: TRBV15
DNA: TGTGCCACCAGCAGAGGTCCTCCCAGGGGCACAGATACGCAGTATTTT
CDR3: CATSRGPPRGTDTQYF

J: TRBJ2-1
size: many
D: NA
V: TRBV6-2/TRBV6-3
DNA: TGTGCCAGCGGTCTTGACTGGTATGAGCAGTTCTTC
CDR3: CASGLDWYEQFF

J: TRBJ2-1
size: few
D: NA
V: TRBV7-2
DNA: TGTGCCAGCACCGGGGGCAGCTACAATGAGCAGTTCTTC
CDR3: CASTGGSYNEQFF

J: TRBJ2-3
size: many
D: TRBD2
V: TRBV20-1
DNA: TGCAGTGCTAGAGCTCCAAGCGGGAGGGACACAGATACGCAGTATTTT
CDR3: CSARAPSGRDTDTQYF

J: TRBJ1-3
size: few
D: TRBD1
V: TRBV18
DNA: TGTGCCAGCTCACCACCCGGGGACAGCTTCTCTGGAAACACCATATATTTT
CDR3: CASSPPGDSFSGNTIYF

J: TRBJ2-2
size: many
D: NA
V: TRBV5-1
DNA: TGCGCCACCAGACCGGGACAGAACACCGGGGAGCTGTTTTTT
CDR3: CATRPGQNTGELFF

J: TRBJ1-2
size: many
D: TRBD1
V: TRBV14
DNA: TGTGCCAGCAGCGTTGGGACAGGGCCCTATGGCTACACCTTC
CDR3: CASSVGTGPYGYTF

J: TRBJ2-3
size: few
D: NA
V: TRBV28
DNA: TGTGCCTGCGGGAAGCCTAGCACAGATACGCAGTATTTT
CDR3: CACGKPSTDTQYF

J: TRBJ2-5
size: few
D: NA
V: TRBV20-1
DNA: TGCAGTGCTCGAGGGGGGGGCCGTGAGACCCAGTACTTC
CDR3: CSARGGGRETQYF

J: TRBJ2-7
size: many
D: NA
V: TRBV29-1
DNA: TGCAGCGTTGAAGGGCAGGGGTGGTACGAGCAGTACTTC
CDR3: CSVEGQGWYEQYF

J: TRBJ2-5
size: many
D: NA
V: TRBV5-1
DNA: TGCGCCAGCAGCTCGGACACGGTCTTTGAGACCCAGTACTTC
CDR3: CASSSDTVFETQYF

J: TRBJ2-2
size: many
D: NA
V: TRBV6-2/TRBV6-3
DNA: TGTGCCAGCAGTATGCCCATTGGGGAGCTGTTTTTT
CDR3: CASSMPIGELFF

J: TRBJ1-2
size: many
D: NA
V: TRBV3-1
DNA: TGTGCCAGCAGCCCTCGCTCCCTGGGCGGCTACACCTTC
CDR3: CASSPRSLGGYTF

J: TRBJ2-7
size: many
D: TRBD1
V: TRBV6-2/TRBV6-3
DNA: TGTGCCAGCAGTTACTCGATTTGGGCAGGGGGCTCCTACGAGCAGTACTTC
CDR3: CASSYSIWAGGSYEQYF

J: TRBJ2-2
size: NA
D: TRBD1
V: TRBV18
DNA: TGTGCCAGCTCACCCCGACAGGGGGGCCACACCGGGGAGCTGTTTTTT
CDR3: CASSPRQGGHTGELFF

J: TRBJ1-4
size: many
D: NA
V: TRBV9
DNA: TGTGCCAGCAGCCGCGGGGGCGAAGGAAAACTGTTTTTT
CDR3: CASSRGGEGKLFF

J: TRBJ1-5
size: many
D: NA
V: TRBV20-1
DNA: TGCAGTGCCGGAGACCTACCGGGGCAGCCCCAGCATTTT
CDR3: CSAGDLPGQPQHF

J: TRBJ2-1
size: many
D: TRBD1
V: TRBV12-3/TRBV12-4
DNA: TGTGCCAGCAGTCGGACAGGGAACGAGCAGTTCTTC
CDR3: CASSRTGNEQFF